Following are 20 T cell receptor beta chains from one sample sequenced in a study of blood T cell repertoires in COVID-19. Only in-frame clones appear in the TCRdb table, and some are missing; sequencing was by immunoSEQ multiplex PCR. The table has roughly 290,000 clones, roughly 84% seen once. Sequenced: peripheral blood. All receptors derive from a human donor with COVID-19, enrolled during active disease. The donor label of this sample is uncertain.

This clone came up a few times. The chain combines TRBV28 with TRBJ2-1, with TRBD1 identical over 8 bases. This CDR3 region has 15 residues. V was clipped by 3 bases and J by 2 bases; unmatched bases: 3. Germline CDR1 reads MDHEN; CDR2 reads SYDVKM. CDR3 sequence (DNA): TGTGCCAGCAGTTTCAGGGGGCAAGCCTACAATGAGCAGTTCTTC. Its translation is CASSFRGQAYNEQFF.

A few counts support this clone. The chain is built from TRBV19 and TRBJ1-5; 7 positions match TRBD1. Unmatched junction bases numbered 4, after V lost 6 bases and J lost 5 bases. This CDR3 comprises 13 residues. Germline lookup yields CDR1 LNHDA and CDR2 SQIVND (reference sequence). The CDR3 reads CASSTQGYQPQHF. CDR3 bases: TGTGCCAGTAGCACACAGGGGTATCAGCCCCAGCATTTT.

The chain uses TRBV2 and TRBJ1-1; 8 nucleotides align to TRBD1. V gave up 6 bases and J gave up 6 bases; unmatched junction bases: 6. This CDR3 has 13 amino acids. The V gene's germline CDR1 is SNHLY and CDR2 FYNNEI. CDR3 residues: CASRRTGSAEAFF. The DNA for the CDR3 is TGTGCCAGCAGGCGGACAGGGTCCGCTGAAGCTTTCTTT.

This sequence joins TRBV10-2 and TRBJ2-6; 7 bases are shared with TRBD1. This CDR3 has 19 residues. V shed 1 base and J 1 base; nucleotides not matched to a gene: 10. The germline V gene has CDR1 WSHSY and CDR2 SAAADI. The CDR3 loop is CASSELATGSSSGANVLTF. CDR3 in DNA: TGCGCCAGCAGTGAGTTGGCGACAGGGAGCAGTTCTGGGGCCAACGTCCTGACTTTC.

This clone was counted many times. V gene TRBV27 combines with J gene TRBJ2-6, with D uncertain. The CDR3 has 19 residues. Deletions cut 4 bases from V and 0 bases from J, with 19 bases between. Germline V CDR1 and CDR2: MNHEY, SMNVEV (reference sequence). CDR3: CASSSLIEMISSGANVLTF. For the CDR3, the DNA is TGTGCCAGCAGTTCCCTAATCGAGATGATAAGCTCTGGGGCCAACGTCCTGACTTTC.

The chain recombines TRBV15 with TRBJ1-1, with a possible D match to TRBD1 (6 bases). The V gene's germline CDR1 is LNHNV and CDR2 YYDKDF (reference sequence). The CDR3 has 16 residues. V was trimmed by 0 bases and J by 1 base, leaving 12 bases between them. CDR3: CATSRDLGHQNTEAFF. CDR3 bases: TGTGCCACCAGCAGAGATCTGGGACATCAGAACACTGAAGCTTTCTTT.

The chain couples TRBV4-1 to TRBJ1-2; TRBD1 aligns across 8 bases. This CDR3 is built from 14 residues. V was clipped by 5 bases and J by 2 bases; unmatched bases: 4. The germline CDR1 and CDR2 sequences are MGHRA and YSYEKL. CDR3 loop: CASSSAGGNYGYTF. In nucleotides, the CDR3 is TGCGCCAGCAGCTCTGCAGGGGGCAACTATGGCTACACCTTC.

The chain links TRBV23-1 to TRBJ2-5; 8 positions match TRBD1. TRBV23-1 is flagged as an ORF with uncertain function. This CDR3 has 17 amino acids. V gave up 2 bases and J gave up 5 bases; unmatched junction bases: 13. CDR3 bases: TGCGCCAGCAGTCAACATCTTCGACAGGGGCCGGGGGAGACCCAGTACTTC. This translates into CASSQHLRQGPGETQYF.

The gene calls are TRBV28 and TRBJ2-5; 7 positions agree with TRBD2. The germline CDR1 and CDR2 sequences are MDHEN and SYDVKM. The CDR3 loop spans 14 amino acids. The trim removed 2 bases at V and 5 bases at J, leaving 5 bases unmatched. The CDR3 coding sequence is TGTGCCAGCAGTTTAAGCGGGGAAGGCGAGACCCAGTACTTC. It encodes CASSLSGEGETQYF.

This clone was counted once. The chain recombines TRBV18 with TRBJ1-1, with D possibly matching TRBD1 (6 bases). V shed 2 bases and J shed 3 bases, with 13 bases lying between them. Germline V gene data show CDR1 as KGHSH and CDR2 as LQKENI. The CDR3 runs to 15 residues. The DNA of the CDR3 is TGTGCCAGCTCACCAGCGGCAGGGGATTACACTGAAGCTTTCTTT. It codes for CASSPAAGDYTEAFF.

CDR3 DNA: TGTGCCAGTAGTTACACGGGGTCCTACGAAAAACTGTTTTTT. This encodes CASSYTGSYEKLFF. The chain combines TRBV19 with TRBJ1-4; D is uncertain. The CDR3 is 14 residues long. V lost 5 bases to trimming and J lost 8 bases, with 15 bases between them. The germline CDR1 and CDR2 sequences are LNHDA and SQIVND (reference sequence). The whole variable domain, remainder taken from reference TRBV19 and TRBJ1-4, is DGGITQSPKYLFRKEGQNVTLSCEQNLNHDAMYWYRQDPGQGLRLIYYSQIVNDFQKGDIAEGYSVSREKKESFPLTVTSAQKNPTAFYLCASSYTGSYEKLFFGSGTQLSVL.

About this clone: This sample also contains other DNA sequences that code for the same CDR3. The chain recombines TRBV5-1 with TRBJ2-7, with 8 positions matching TRBD1. The J segment lost 1 base and the V segment lost 0 bases, leaving 0 bases of the junction unmatched. The CDR3 runs 14 residues. Germline-derived CDR1 and CDR2 are SGHRS and YFSETQ. CDR3 DNA: TGCGCCAGCAGCTTGGGACAGGGGTCCTACGAGCAGTACTTC. This encodes CASSLGQGSYEQYF.

The chain combines TRBV7-2 with TRBJ1-5; D not certain. Trimming shortened V by 5 bases and J by 7 bases, and 15 bases separated the two germline ends. Germline V gives CDR1 SGHTA, CDR2 FQGNSA. The CDR3 covers 14 residues. The CDR3 bases are TGTGCCAGCAGCCGGTCGGGTATTGGACAGCCCCAGCATTTT. Translated, it gives CASSRSGIGQPQHF. Variable domain in full (rest from reference TRBV7-2 and TRBJ1-5): GAGVSQSPSNKVTEKGKDVELRCDPISGHTALYWYRQSLGQGLEFLIYFQGNSAPDKSGLPSDRFSAERTGGSVSTLTIQRTQQEDSAVYLCASSRSGIGQPQHFGDGTRLSIL.

The V call is TRBV3-1 (or the pseudogene TRBV3-2), the J call TRBJ2-1; tentative D call: TRBD2 (5 bases). Trimming removed 4 bases from V and 0 bases from J, with 10 bases in between. The CDR3 is made up of 15 amino acids. Per germline, CDR1 LGHDT and CDR2 YNNKEL (reference sequence). The CDR3 loop reads CASSLGGLSYNEQFF. The DNA for the CDR3 is TGTGCCAGCAGCCTTGGAGGCCTCTCCTACAATGAGCAGTTCTTC.

This clone has just a few counts. V is TRBV2 and J is TRBJ1-6, with 8 bases fitting TRBD1. Germline V gene data show CDR1 as SNHLY and CDR2 as FYNNEI. This CDR3 spans 17 amino acids. Trimming cost V 6 bases and J 6 bases; bases outside gene matches: 13. This CDR3 reads CASRLGTGRPRNSPLHF. CDR3 coding DNA: TGTGCCAGCAGACTAGGGACAGGTCGACCCCGTAATTCACCCCTCCACTTT. Looking up the rest from reference TRBV2 and TRBJ1-6 gives the full variable domain: EPEVTQTPSHQVTQMGQEVILRCVPISNHLYFYWYRQILGQKVEFLVSFYNNEISEKSEIFDDQFSVERPDGSNFTLKIRSTKLEDSAMYFCASRLGTGRPRNSPLHFGNGTRLTVT.

This chain uses TRBV6-5 with TRBJ2-3, with 8 bases fitting TRBD2. The ends lost 6 bases at V and 2 bases at J; junction bases unmatched: 7. Germline V CDR1 and CDR2: MNHEY, SVGAGI. This CDR3 has 15 residues. CDR3 DNA: TGTGCCAGCAGACTTAGACTAGCGATCACAGATACGCAGTATTTT. It yields the protein CASRLRLAITDTQYF.

This clone was seen a few times. The rearrangement uses TRBV19 and TRBJ1-5; D is possibly TRBD1 (5 bases). V was shortened by 5 bases and J by 1 base, with 12 bases between the two germline ends. The CDR3 consists of 15 residues. Germline CDR1 and CDR2: LNHDA and SQIVND (reference sequence). The CDR3 coding sequence is TGTGCCAGTAGTTGGAGCAGGGCGAGCAATCAGCCCCAGCATTTT. Its protein product is CASSWSRASNQPQHF.

This chain connects TRBV9 to TRBJ1-2; 8 positions agree with TRBD1. CDR1 is SGDLS and CDR2 is YYNGEE in the germline V gene. The CDR3 has 15 amino acids. Losses at the gene ends were 1 base for V and 7 bases for J; bases not matched to a gene: 9. The CDR3 bases are TGTGCCAGCAGCGTAACCCCGGACAGGGCTGCTGGCTACACCTTC. Protein product: CASSVTPDRAAGYTF.

This clone turned up a few times. The rearrangement links TRBV5-1 to TRBJ1-1, with TRBD1 matching over 7 bases. Germline V lookup: CDR1 SGHRS, CDR2 YFSETQ. The J segment lost 0 bases and the V segment lost 4 bases, leaving 3 bases of the junction unmatched. The CDR3 length is 14 residues. Here the CDR3 DNA reads TGCGCCAGCAGCACGGGACAGTTGAACACTGAAGCTTTCTTT. It codes for CASSTGQLNTEAFF.

V is TRBV15 and J is TRBJ2-1; 9 positions agree with TRBD2. The junction had 12 bases not matched to a gene; V was cut back by 3 bases and J by 0 bases. The CDR3 covers 19 residues. Germline CDR1 LNHNV, CDR2 YYDKDF (reference sequence). The CDR3 protein is CATSRAIGLALSSYNEQFF. The CDR3 DNA reads TGTGCCACCAGCAGGGCCATTGGACTAGCGCTTAGCTCCTACAATGAGCAGTTCTTC.